Listed here is a single TCR beta chain. Data came from immunoSEQ multiplex PCR; TCRdb stores just in-frame clones and leaves some out. Here the sample spans approximately 120,000 clones, 70% to 80% being singletons. There are 14 residues in the CDR3. V gave up 2 bases and J gave up 4 bases; unmatched junction bases: 2. In germline, CDR1 is LNHDA, CDR2 SQIVND (reference sequence). The entry originates in a study of blood T cell repertoires in COVID-19. Study as a whole: T cells, B-cell-depleted T cells, or PBMCs provided the cDNA or gDNA that served as material.

This clonotype originated in a human donor in a cohort sampled during active COVID-19. What was sequenced was peripheral blood. The J gene is TRBJ2-3, the V gene TRBV19, with 8 bases matching TRBD2. CDR3 nucleotide sequence: TGTGCCAGTAGTATAACCGGGGGGGCAGATACGCAGTATTTT. Its translation is CASSITGGADTQYF.